This T cell receptor beta chain was observed in a study of Ad26.COV2.S vaccination and SARS-CoV-2 variants. In the study overall: Enrollment placed the donor in the COV1001 Ad26.COV2.S trial arm.

The assay was immunoSEQ multiplex PCR, and TCRdb's table has in-frame clones only and misses some. The sample holds 380,000 or so clones, about four fifths seen once. General study points: It was reported that spike-specific CD8+ and CD4+ T cell responses were substantially broad after vaccination. There was a possibility that the TCR breadth and depth analyses underestimated total T cell responses.

This CDR3 has 14 amino acids. Germline CDR1 reads LNHDA; CDR2 reads SQIVND (reference sequence). V was pared by 10 bases and J by 5 bases, with 13 bases of the junction left unmatched. This clone appeared once. Its antigen is unidentified. Sample treatment: about 20 received Ad26.COV2.S at low or high dose, single or two shots; roughly 5 received placebo; per-sample allocation not given. The investigators took samples on day 63 after the first vaccine or placebo injection. An Ad26 vector was used to express Wuhan-strain SARS-CoV-2 spike as the vaccine. The sequence came from a person aged 18-60 years who received the Ad26.COV2.S COVID-19 vaccine or a placebo. The rearrangement links TRBV19 to TRBJ1-1; 7 bases match TRBD1. The specimen comprised peripheral blood, sampled in a trial of Ad26.COV2.S vaccine versus placebo. CDR3 in amino acids: CATRYRGAGTEAFF. The CDR3 bases are TGTGCCACCCGATACAGGGGAGCGGGTACTGAAGCTTTCTTT.